This T cell receptor (beta chain) was obtained from a study of blood T cell repertoires in COVID-19. Study context: The United States, Italy and Spain supplied acute and convalescent COVID-19 samples. From T cells, B-cell-depleted T cells, or PBMCs came the material, which was cDNA or gDNA.

The V end was cut by 0 bases, the J end by 10 bases, with 16 bases between. CDR1 and CDR2 (germline): LGHNA, YSLEER. The CDR3 runs to 15 residues. Original processing notes: Cell counts per sample came from amplifying reference gene primers. Only in-frame clones appear in the TCRdb table, and some are missing; sequencing was by immunoSEQ multiplex PCR. V, J and clone size were drawn from that table, and D and trimming were deduced from the DNA. The repertoire holds 120,000 to 150,000 clones, roughly 88% seen once, with approximately 7.1% in the top ten. Sequenced material: peripheral blood. The chain is built from TRBV4-3 and TRBJ2-1; D possibly corresponds to TRBD2 (6 bases). This receptor was taken from a woman aged 45-59 years in a cohort sampled during active or convalescent COVID-19. The CDR3 nucleotides read TGCGCCAGCAGCCAAGATCGTGGTTGGGGGGTAGAGCAGTTCTTC. This translates into CASSQDRGWGVEQFF.